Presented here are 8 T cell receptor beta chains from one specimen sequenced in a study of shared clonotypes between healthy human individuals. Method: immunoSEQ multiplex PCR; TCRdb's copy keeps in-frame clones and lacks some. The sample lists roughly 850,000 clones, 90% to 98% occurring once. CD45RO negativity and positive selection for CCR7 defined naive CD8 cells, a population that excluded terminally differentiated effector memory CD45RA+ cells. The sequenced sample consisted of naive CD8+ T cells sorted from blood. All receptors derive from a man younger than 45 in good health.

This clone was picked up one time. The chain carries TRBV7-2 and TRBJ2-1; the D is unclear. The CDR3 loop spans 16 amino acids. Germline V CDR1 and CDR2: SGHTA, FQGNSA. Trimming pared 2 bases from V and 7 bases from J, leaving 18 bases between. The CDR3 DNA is TGTGCCAGCAGCTTACCCTCGCGGCAGGCCTTAAATGAGCAGTTCTTC. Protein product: CASSLPSRQALNEQFF.

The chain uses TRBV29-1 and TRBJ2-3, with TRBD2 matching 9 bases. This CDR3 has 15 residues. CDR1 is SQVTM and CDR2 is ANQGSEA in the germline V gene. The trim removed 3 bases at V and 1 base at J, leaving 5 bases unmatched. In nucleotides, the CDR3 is TGCAGCGTTGAGCGGGAGGGCCGGGGCACAGATACGCAGTATTTT. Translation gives CSVEREGRGTDTQYF.

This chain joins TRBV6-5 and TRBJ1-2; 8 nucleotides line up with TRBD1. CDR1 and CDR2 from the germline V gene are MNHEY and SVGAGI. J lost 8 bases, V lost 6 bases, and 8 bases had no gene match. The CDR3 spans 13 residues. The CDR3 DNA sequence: TGTGCCAGCAGCTCGACAGGGGTGAGCGGCTACACCTTC. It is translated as CASSSTGVSGYTF.

The DNA for the CDR3 is TGTGCCACCAGCAGAGAGCCAGGCGACTTGGATGAGCAGTTCTTC. This translates into CATSREPGDLDEQFF. V usage is TRBV15 and J usage is TRBJ2-1; D not resolved. The germline CDR1 and CDR2 sequences are LNHNV and YYDKDF (reference sequence). Between the trimmed V and J ends, which lost 0 bases and 8 bases, there was a span of 14 bases. The CDR3 covers 15 residues.

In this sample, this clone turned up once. The DNA for the CDR3 is TGTGCCAGCAGTTTACAGCGGGAGGACACCGGGGAGCTGTTTTTT. Translation gives CASSLQREDTGELFF. The rearrangement links TRBV27 to TRBJ2-2; 9 bases align to TRBD2. This CDR3 is built from 15 residues. V lost 2 bases to trimming and J lost 3 bases; unmatched junction nucleotides: 1. Germline lookup yields CDR1 MNHEY and CDR2 SMNVEV (reference sequence).

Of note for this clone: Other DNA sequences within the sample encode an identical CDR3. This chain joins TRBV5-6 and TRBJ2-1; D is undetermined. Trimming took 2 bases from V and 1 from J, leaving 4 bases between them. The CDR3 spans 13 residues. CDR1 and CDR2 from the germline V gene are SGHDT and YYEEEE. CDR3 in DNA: TGTGCCAGCAGCTTAGGGTCCTACAATGAGCAGTTCTTC. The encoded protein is CASSLGSYNEQFF.

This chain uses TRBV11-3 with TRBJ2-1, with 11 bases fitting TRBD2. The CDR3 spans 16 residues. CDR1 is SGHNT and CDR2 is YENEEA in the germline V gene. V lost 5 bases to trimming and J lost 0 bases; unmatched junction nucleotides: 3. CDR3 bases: TGTGCCAGCAGCCCCACTAGCGGGAGCTCCTACAATGAGCAGTTCTTC. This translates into CASSPTSGSSYNEQFF. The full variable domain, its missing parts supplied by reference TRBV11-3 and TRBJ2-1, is EAGVVQSPRYKIIEKKQPVAFWCNPISGHNTLYWYLQNLGQGPELLIRYENEEAVDDSQLPKDRFSAERLKGVDSTLKIQPAELGDSAVYLCASSPTSGSSYNEQFFGPGTRLTVL.

In nucleotides, the CDR3 is TGTGCCAGCAGCCTCGCGGCGGGCTCCGGGGAGCTGTTTTTT. Translation: CASSLAAGSGELFF. The chain links TRBV7-6 to TRBJ2-2; D possibly corresponds to TRBD2 (5 bases). Germline V gene data show CDR1 as SGHVS and CDR2 as FNYEAQ. The CDR3 spans 14 residues. V lost 5 bases to trimming and J lost 6 bases, with 13 bases between them.